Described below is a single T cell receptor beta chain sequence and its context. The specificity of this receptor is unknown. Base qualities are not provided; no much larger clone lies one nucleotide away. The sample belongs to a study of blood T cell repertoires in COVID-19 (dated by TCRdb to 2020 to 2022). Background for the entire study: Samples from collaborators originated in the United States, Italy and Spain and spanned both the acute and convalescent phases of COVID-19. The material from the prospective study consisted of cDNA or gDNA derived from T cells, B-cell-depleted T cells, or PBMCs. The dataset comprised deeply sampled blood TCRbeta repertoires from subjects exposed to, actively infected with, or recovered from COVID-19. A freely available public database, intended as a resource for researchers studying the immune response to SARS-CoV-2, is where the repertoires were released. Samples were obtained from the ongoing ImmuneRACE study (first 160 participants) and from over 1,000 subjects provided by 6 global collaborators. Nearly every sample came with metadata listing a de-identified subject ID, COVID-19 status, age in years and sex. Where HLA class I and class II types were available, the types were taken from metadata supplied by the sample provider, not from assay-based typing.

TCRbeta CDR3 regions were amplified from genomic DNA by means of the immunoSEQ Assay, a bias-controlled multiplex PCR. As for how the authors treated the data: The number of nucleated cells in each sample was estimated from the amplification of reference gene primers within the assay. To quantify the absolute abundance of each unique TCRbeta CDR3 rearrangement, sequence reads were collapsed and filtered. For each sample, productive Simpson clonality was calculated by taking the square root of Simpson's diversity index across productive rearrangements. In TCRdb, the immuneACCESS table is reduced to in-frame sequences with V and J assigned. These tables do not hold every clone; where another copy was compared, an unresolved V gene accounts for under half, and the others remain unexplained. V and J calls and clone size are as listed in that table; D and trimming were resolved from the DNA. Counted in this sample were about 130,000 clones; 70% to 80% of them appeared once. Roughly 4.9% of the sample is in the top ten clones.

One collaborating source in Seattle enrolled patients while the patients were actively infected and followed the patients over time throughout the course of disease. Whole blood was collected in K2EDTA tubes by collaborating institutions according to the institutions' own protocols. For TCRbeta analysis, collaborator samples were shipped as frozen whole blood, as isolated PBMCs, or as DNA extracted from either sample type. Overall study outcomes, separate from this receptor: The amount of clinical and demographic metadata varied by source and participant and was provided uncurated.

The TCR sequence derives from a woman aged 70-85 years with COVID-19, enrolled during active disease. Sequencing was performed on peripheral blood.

This receptor carries the CDR3 CASSLIQGAFEQYF. The nucleotides are TGTGCCAGCAGTTTAATACAGGGGGCCTTTGAGCAGTACTTC. Recombination joined TRBV28 with TRBJ2-7, and TRBD1 matches 9 of the central bases. The CDR3 holds 14 amino acids from the cysteine to the phenylalanine. The only DNA kept is the CDR3, 42 bases in frame from the first base. Looking up the germline V gene yields CDR1 MDHEN and CDR2 SYDVKM. Unmatched junction bases come to 6, with V trimmed by 2 bases and J by 7 bases.